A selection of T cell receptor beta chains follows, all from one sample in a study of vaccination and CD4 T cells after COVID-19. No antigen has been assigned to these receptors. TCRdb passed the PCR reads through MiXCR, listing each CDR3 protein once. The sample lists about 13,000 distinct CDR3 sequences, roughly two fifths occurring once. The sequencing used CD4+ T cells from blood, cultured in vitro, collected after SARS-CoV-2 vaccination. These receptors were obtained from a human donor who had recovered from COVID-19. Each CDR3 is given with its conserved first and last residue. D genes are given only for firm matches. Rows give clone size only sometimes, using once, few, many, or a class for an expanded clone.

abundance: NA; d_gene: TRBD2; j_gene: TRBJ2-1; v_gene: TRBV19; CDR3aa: CASSPGLAGADEQFF; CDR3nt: TGTGCCAGTAGTCCGGGACTAGCGGGAGCGGATGAGCAGTTCTTC
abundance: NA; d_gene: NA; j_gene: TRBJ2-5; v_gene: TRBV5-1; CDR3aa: CASSSEGQETQYF; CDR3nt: TGCGCCAGCAGCTCAGAGGGACAAGAGACCCAGTACTTC
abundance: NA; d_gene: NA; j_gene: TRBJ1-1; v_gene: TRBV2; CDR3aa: CASSGAGRRGTEAFF; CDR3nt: TGTGCCAGCAGTGGGGCAGGGCGGAGGGGCACTGAAGCTTTCTTT
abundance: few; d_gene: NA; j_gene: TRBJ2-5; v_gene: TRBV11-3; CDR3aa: CASSLAAQPQGTQYF; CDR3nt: TGTGCCAGCAGCTTAGCAGCACAGCCTCAGGGGACCCAGTACTTC
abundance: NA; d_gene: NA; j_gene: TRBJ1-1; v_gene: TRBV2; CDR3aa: CASSLFGGVNTEAFF; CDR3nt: TGTGCCAGCAGTTTATTCGGGGGAGTAAACACTGAAGCTTTCTTT
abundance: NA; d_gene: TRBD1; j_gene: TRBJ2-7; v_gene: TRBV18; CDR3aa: CASSPGTGVGEQYF; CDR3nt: TGTGCCAGCTCACCCGGGACAGGGGTAGGCGAGCAGTACTTC
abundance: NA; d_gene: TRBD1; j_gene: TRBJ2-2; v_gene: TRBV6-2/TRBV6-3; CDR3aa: CASRPAGGMGTGELFF; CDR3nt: TGTGCCAGCAGGCCAGCAGGGGGCATGGGCACCGGGGAGCTGTTTTTT
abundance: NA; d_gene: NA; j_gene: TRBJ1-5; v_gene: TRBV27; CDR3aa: CASSSVGGYQPQHF; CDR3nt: TGTGCCAGCAGTTCGGTCGGGGGTTATCAGCCCCAGCATTTT
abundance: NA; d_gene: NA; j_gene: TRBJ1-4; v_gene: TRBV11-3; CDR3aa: CASSWDGEKGKLFF; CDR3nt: TGTGCCAGCAGCTGGGACGGCGAGAAGGGAAAACTGTTTTTT
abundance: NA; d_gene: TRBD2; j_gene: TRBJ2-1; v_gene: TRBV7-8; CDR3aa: CASSLGLREDEQFF; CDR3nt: TGTGCCAGCAGCTTAGGGCTACGGGAGGATGAGCAGTTCTTC
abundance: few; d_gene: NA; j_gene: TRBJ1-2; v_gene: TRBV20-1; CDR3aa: CSAPDSNYGYTF; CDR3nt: TGCAGTGCTCCGGACAGCAACTATGGCTACACCTTC
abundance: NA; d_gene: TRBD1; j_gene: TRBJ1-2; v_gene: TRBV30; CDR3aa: CAWGQGGYTF; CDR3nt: TGTGCCTGGGGACAGGGGGGCTACACCTTC
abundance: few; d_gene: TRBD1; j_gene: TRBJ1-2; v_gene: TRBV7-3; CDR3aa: CASSPGQGRYGYTF; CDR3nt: TGTGCCAGCAGCCCTGGACAGGGCAGGTATGGCTACACCTTC
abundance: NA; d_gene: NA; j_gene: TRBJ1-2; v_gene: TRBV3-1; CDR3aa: CASSQVSVNYGYTF; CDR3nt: TGTGCCAGCAGCCAAGTATCAGTGAACTATGGCTACACCTTC
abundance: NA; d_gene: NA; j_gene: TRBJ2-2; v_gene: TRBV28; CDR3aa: CASSFVRRTPNTGELFF; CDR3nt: TGTGCCAGCAGTTTCGTACGCAGGACTCCGAACACCGGGGAGCTGTTTTTT
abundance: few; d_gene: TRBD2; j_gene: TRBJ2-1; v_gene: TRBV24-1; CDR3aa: CATSDSGLADYNEQFF; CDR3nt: TGTGCCACCAGTGATTCCGGACTAGCAGATTACAATGAGCAGTTCTTC
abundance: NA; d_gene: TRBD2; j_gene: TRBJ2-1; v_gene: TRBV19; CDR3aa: CASRPTSGSSYNEQFF; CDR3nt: TGTGCCAGTAGACCCACTAGCGGGAGCTCCTACAATGAGCAGTTCTTC
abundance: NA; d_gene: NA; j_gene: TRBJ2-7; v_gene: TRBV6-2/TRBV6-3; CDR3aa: CASGANFGQYF; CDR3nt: TGTGCCAGCGGAGCAAACTTCGGACAGTACTTC
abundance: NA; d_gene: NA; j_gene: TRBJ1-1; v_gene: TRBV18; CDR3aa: CASSISGTITGNTEAFF; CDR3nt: TGTGCCAGCTCAATTTCCGGGACGATAACGGGGAACACTGAAGCTTTCTTT
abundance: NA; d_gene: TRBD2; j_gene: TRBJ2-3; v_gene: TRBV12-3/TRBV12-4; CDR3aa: CASSGLGTSGSWGTQYF; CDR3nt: TGTGCCAGCAGTGGTCTCGGGACTAGCGGGAGTTGGGGTACGCAGTATTTT
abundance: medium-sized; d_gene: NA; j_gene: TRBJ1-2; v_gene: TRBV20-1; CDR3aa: CSAQIRTELHGYTF; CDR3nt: TGCAGTGCCCAGATCCGGACGGAGCTTCATGGCTACACCTTC
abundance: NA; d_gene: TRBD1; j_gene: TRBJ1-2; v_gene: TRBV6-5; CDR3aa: CASSCSQWTGTGYTF; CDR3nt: TGTGCCAGCAGTTGCTCGCAGTGGACAGGAACTGGCTACACCTTC
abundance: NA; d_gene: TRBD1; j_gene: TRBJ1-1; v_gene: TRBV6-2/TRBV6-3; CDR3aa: CASRPTGLQTEAFF; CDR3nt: TGTGCCAGCAGACCGACAGGGCTTCAGACTGAAGCTTTCTTT
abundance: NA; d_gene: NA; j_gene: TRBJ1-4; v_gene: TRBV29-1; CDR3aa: CSVGVGGNEKLFF; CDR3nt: TGCAGCGTTGGGGTGGGGGGTAACGAAAAACTGTTTTTT
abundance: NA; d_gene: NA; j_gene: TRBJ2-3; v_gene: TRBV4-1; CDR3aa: CASSQDLGGGTDTQYF; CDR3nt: TGCGCCAGCAGCCAAGACTTAGGGGGGGGCACAGATACGCAGTATTTT
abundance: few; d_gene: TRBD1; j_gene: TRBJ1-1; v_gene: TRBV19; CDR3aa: CASTDRVRGTEAFF; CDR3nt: TGTGCCAGTACAGACAGGGTCCGGGGAACTGAAGCTTTCTTT
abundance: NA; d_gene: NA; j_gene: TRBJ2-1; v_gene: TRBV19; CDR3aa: CASTRDQRGEQFF; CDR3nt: TGTGCCAGTACCCGGGATCAACGGGGTGAGCAGTTCTTC
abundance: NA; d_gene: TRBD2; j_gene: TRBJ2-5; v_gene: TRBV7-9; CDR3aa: CASSLASGTETQYF; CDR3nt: TGTGCCAGCAGCTTAGCTAGCGGGACTGAGACCCAGTACTTC
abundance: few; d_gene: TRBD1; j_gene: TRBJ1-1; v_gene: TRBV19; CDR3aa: CASTRTGGGTEAFF; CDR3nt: TGTGCCAGTACCCGGACAGGGGGCGGCACTGAAGCTTTCTTT
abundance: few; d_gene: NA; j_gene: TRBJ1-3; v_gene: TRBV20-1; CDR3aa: CSARRVSGNTIYF; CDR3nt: TGCAGTGCCCGTAGGGTCTCAGGAAACACCATATATTTT
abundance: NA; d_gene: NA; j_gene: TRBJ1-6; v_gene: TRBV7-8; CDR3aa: CASSLAPSYSTPLHF; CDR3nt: TGTGCCAGCAGCTTAGCGCCTTCGTACAGTACCCCCCTCCACTTT
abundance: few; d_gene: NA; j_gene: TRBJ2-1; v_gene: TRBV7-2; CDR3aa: CASSLGVGEQFF; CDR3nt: TGTGCCAGCAGCTTAGGGGTAGGGGAGCAGTTCTTC
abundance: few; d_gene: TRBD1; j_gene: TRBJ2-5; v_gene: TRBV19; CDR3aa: CASSMGTGPSETQYF; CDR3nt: TGTGCCAGTAGTATGGGGACAGGCCCCTCGGAGACCCAGTACTTC
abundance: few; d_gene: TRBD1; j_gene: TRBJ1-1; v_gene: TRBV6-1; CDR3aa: CASSRDRTLNTEAFF; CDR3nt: TGTGCCAGCAGTCGGGACAGGACATTGAACACTGAAGCTTTCTTT
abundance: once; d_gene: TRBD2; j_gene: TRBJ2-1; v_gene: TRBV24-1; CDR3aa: CATSGVRGSSSYNEQFF; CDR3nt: TGTGCCACCAGTGGAGTGCGGGGGTCGAGCTCCTACAATGAGCAGTTCTTC
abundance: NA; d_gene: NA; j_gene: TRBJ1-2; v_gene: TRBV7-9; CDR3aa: CASSLEEVNYGYTF; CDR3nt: TGTGCCAGCAGCTTAGAGGAGGTTAACTATGGCTACACCTTC
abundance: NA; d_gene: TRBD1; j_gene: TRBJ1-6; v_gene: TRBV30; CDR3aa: CAWRATGVNSPLHF; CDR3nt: TGTGCCTGGAGGGCTACAGGGGTTAATTCACCCCTCCACTTT
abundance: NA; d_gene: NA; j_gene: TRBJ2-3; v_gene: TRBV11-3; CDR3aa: CASSLDTGLDTQYF; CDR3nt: TGTGCCAGCAGCTTAGATACTGGCCTAGATACGCAGTATTTT
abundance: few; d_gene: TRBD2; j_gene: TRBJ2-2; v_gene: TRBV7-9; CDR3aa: CASSLGVAGDKGELFF; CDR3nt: TGTGCCAGCAGCTTAGGGGTAGCGGGAGACAAAGGGGAGCTGTTTTTT
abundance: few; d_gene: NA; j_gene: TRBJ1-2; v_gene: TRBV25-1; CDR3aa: CASSDYNYGYTF; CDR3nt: TGTGCCAGCAGTGATTATAACTATGGCTACACCTTC
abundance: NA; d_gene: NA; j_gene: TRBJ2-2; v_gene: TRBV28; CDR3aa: CASSLVGGQHTGELFF; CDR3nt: TGTGCCAGCAGTTTGGTCGGGGGGCAACACACCGGGGAGCTGTTTTTT
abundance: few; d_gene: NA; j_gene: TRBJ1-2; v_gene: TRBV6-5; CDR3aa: CASSSGQPFSNYGYTF; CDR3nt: TGTGCCAGCAGTTCAGGACAGCCCTTTTCTAACTATGGCTACACCTTC